One sample yielded the 9 T cell receptor beta chains listed below, sequenced in a study of CD8 T cells in ankylosing spondylitis. Their target antigens are unknown. Via MiXCR, TCRdb re-called the 5' RACE reads, giving one row per CDR3 protein. The table lists around 770,000 distinct CDR3 sequences, around 17% of them singletons. Study results and limitations: A motif in TCR beta, a set of eight highly homologous variants, appeared characteristic of ankylosing spondylitis blood.

Material: blood, either unsorted or a sorted T cell fraction (not recorded which). These TCRs come from a male donor with ankylosing spondylitis.

This clonotype was seen a handful of times. The chain carries TRBV7-9 and TRBJ1-1; possibly TRBD1 for D (5 bases). Germline V gene data show CDR1 as SEHNR and CDR2 as FQNEAQ (reference sequence). The ends were cut back, 5 bases at V and 1 base at J, with 14 bases in the middle. This CDR3 has 15 residues. CDR3 bases: TGTGCCAGCAGCCCTCTGGGACTCTCGAACACTGAAGCTTTCTTT. Protein sequence: CASSPLGLSNTEAFF.

This clonotype was observed a handful of times. The chain has TRBV7-9 and TRBJ2-5, with TRBD1 matching over 9 bases. V was pared by 5 bases and J by 4 bases, with 14 bases of the junction left unmatched. CDR1 and CDR2 (germline): SEHNR, FQNEAQ (reference sequence). The CDR3 is made up of 17 amino acids. CDR3 protein: CASSNFPPGQGTETQYF. The CDR3 nucleotides are TGTGCCAGCAGCAACTTCCCCCCGGGACAGGGAACAGAGACCCAGTACTTC.

On this clonotype: One end of the junction does not line up with germline, which may come from a read error. This chain connects TRBV20-1 to TRBJ1-1; D remains unclear. In germline, CDR1 is DFQATT, CDR2 SNEGSKA (reference sequence). This CDR3 spans 16 amino acids. The CDR3 DNA is TGCAGTGCTAGAGCTGGATCAGCGACATTGAACACTAAAGCTTTCTTT. Translated, it gives CSARAGSATLNTKAFF.

This clonotype was detected only a few times. This chain uses TRBV5-1 with TRBJ1-2; 7 bases fit TRBD1. The CDR3 runs to 13 residues. Germline V gene lookup returns CDR1 SGHRS and CDR2 YFSETQ. Trimming cost V 1 base and J 6 bases; bases outside gene matches: 3. In nucleotides, the CDR3 is TGCGCCAGCAGCTTGTGGCAGGGGGATGGCTACACCTTC. Amino acid sequence: CASSLWQGDGYTF.

J is TRBJ2-3 and V is TRBV10-3; D gene ambiguous. V lost 6 bases, J lost 1 base, and 8 bases lay in between. Germline V gives CDR1 ENHRY, CDR2 SYGVKD. CDR3 length: 13 residues. In nucleotides, the CDR3 is TGTGCCATCAGGGTGGTGGGCACAGATACGCAGTATTTT. Amino acid sequence: CAIRVVGTDTQYF.

The chain joins TRBV12-3 or TRBV12-4 to TRBJ1-1; D gene unclear. V lost 4 bases, J lost 0 bases, and 12 bases lay in between. The length of the CDR3 is 15 residues. CDR3 DNA sequence: TGTGCCAGCAGTTCAGTTGGGCTCATGAACACTGAAGCTTTCTTT. As protein: CASSSVGLMNTEAFF.

V gene TRBV4-3 combines with J gene TRBJ2-7; a possible D gene is TRBD2 (6 bases). In germline, CDR1 is LGHNA, CDR2 YSLEER. Trimming took off 3 bases at V and 0 bases at J, with 9 bases between the two ends. The CDR3 has 14 amino acids. Here the CDR3 reads CASSHLEGSYEQYF. In nucleotides, the CDR3 is TGCGCCAGCAGCCATTTGGAGGGCTCCTACGAGCAGTACTTC.

This clonotype came up a few times. The V call is TRBV20-1, the J call TRBJ2-7, with 11 nucleotides matching TRBD2. In germline, CDR1 is DFQATT, CDR2 SNEGSKA (reference sequence). The CDR3 length is 14 residues. V lost 4 bases to trimming and J lost 7 bases; unmatched junction nucleotides: 9. The CDR3 loop is CSATFSGRAGEQYF. For the CDR3, the DNA is TGCAGTGCTACCTTTAGCGGGAGGGCGGGTGAGCAGTACTTC.

V gene TRBV28 combines with J gene TRBJ1-4, with 7 nucleotides matching TRBD1. Per germline, CDR1 MDHEN and CDR2 SYDVKM. Trimming at V came to 7 bases and at J to 5 bases, leaving 4 bases not matched to a gene. The CDR3 covers 13 residues. This chain's CDR3 is CASKRGPNEKLFF. In DNA form, the CDR3 reads TGTGCCAGCAAGAGGGGGCCAAATGAAAAACTGTTTTTT.